This T cell receptor beta chain stems from a study of blood T cell repertoires in COVID-19 (dated by TCRdb to 2018 to 2021). In the study overall: Samples from collaborators originated in the United States, Italy and Spain and spanned both the acute and convalescent phases of COVID-19. The material from the prospective study consisted of cDNA or gDNA derived from T cells, B-cell-depleted T cells, or PBMCs. Deeply sampled blood TCRbeta repertoires from subjects exposed to, actively infected with, or recovered from COVID-19 were included in the dataset. The repertoires were made available in a free public database intended to serve as a resource for research on the immune response to SARS-CoV-2. Samples came from the ongoing ImmuneRACE study (first 160 participants) plus 1,254 subjects from 6 global collaborators. Sample metadata almost always included a de-identified subject ID, COVID-19 status, age in years and sex. Where available, HLA class I and class II types were obtained from metadata supplied by the sample provider rather than from assay-based typing.

As concerns this clone: The antigen it binds to is not known. The record has no base qualities; no much larger clone is one base away.

The immunoSEQ Assay, a bias-controlled multiplex PCR, was used to amplify TCRbeta CDR3 regions from genomic DNA. Concerning the study's data processing: The number of nucleated cells in each sample was estimated by amplification of reference gene primers within the assay. To quantify the absolute abundance of each unique TCRbeta CDR3 rearrangement, sequence reads were collapsed and filtered. For each sample, productive Simpson clonality was calculated as the square root of Simpson's diversity index over productive rearrangements. In TCRdb, the immuneACCESS table is reduced to in-frame sequences with V and J assigned. These tables do not hold every clone; where another copy was compared, an unresolved V gene accounts for under half, and the others remain unexplained. V, J and clone size derive from that table, while D and trimming were established from the DNA sequence. The sample table contains 98,000 or so clones; only one count was recorded for 70% to 90% of them. The ten largest clones add up to approximately 12% of the sample.

Via the germline V gene (reference sequence), CDR1 is LNHDA and CDR2 SQIVND. Taken from cysteine to phenylalanine, the CDR3 has 17 residues. Only the CDR3 part of the read is kept: 51 bases, read in frame from the first base. V lost 6 bases and J lost 9 bases, and the count of bases not matched to a germline gene is 14. The research as a whole found: The quantity of clinical and demographic metadata differed by source and by participant and was supplied without curation.

Each collaborating institution followed its own protocols to collect whole blood in K2EDTA tubes. Collaborator samples were shipped for TCRbeta analysis as frozen whole blood, isolated PBMCs, or DNA extracted from either sample type. The sequenced sample consisted of peripheral blood. The rearranged chain carries TRBV19 and TRBJ2-1; TRBD2 agrees with 13 junctional bases. This sequence originates from a woman in her fifties or sixties in a cohort sampled during active or convalescent COVID-19. The sequence in DNA is TGTGCCAGTAGCCTAGGGGCGGGACTAGCGGGATGGCGTGAGCAGTTCTTC. Its protein reads: CASSLGAGLAGWREQFF.